This T cell receptor beta chain was profiled in a study of Japanese encephalitis immunity and Zika vaccine responses (dated by TCRdb to about 2021). Background for the entire study: The included participants were given three 5.0 ug doses of alum-adjuvanted ZPIV at weeks 0, 4 and 28. The study asked whether earlier vaccination against Japanese encephalitis virus (JEV) or yellow fever virus (YFV) shaped CD4 T cell responses to the Zika vaccine. Stimulations used ZIKV structural-protein peptide pools split into flavivirus-conserved and non-conserved sets, or JEV or YFV peptides matching the pre-vaccination. TCR repertoires were also analyzed from a few flavivirus-naive individuals at weeks 2, 6 and 52 after starting ZPIV vaccination. Over 5 representative participants per pre-vaccination group were picked for TCR sequencing, using samples from week 52 and from week 0, the point after pre-vaccination but before ZPIV. One dose of YFV vaccine (YF-VAX) was administered before ZPIV to about a dozen participants, and several participants were flavivirus-naive. About a dozen participants were given two doses of JEV vaccine (IXIARO) 28 days apart, two to three months before the first ZPIV dose. ZIKV peptides were 15-mers overlapping by 11 residues, selected for NetMHCpan/NetMHCII-predicted epitopes with affinity below 50 nM. What the authors observed across the whole study: In JEV-pre-vaccinated donors, the repertoire richness of CD4 T cells responding to conserved ZIKV epitopes dropped significantly after ZPIV. The analysis covered only a subset of trial participants who had three doses and adequate samples, rather than the whole vaccinated cohort. Samples were clustered by participant, with no similarity observed between individuals, suggesting that no public TCRs were detected. Repertoire similarity across time-points and stimulations was higher in JEV-pre-vaccinated donors than in YFV-pre-vaccinated donors, indicating more clonotypes shared between ZIKV and JEV stimulation. Only a few individuals showed CD8 T cell responses to ZIKV peptide pools, and those responses were very low in magnitude. The individual peptides behind the cross-reactive responses were not identified because limits on sample size made peptide-pool deconvolution impossible.

After labeling with CellTrace CFSE, PBMCs were cultured for about 6 days in RPMI containing roughly 7.5% human serum along with peptide pools, each at around 1 ug/mL. Unfixed proliferating CD4 T cells were sorted on a BD FACSAria as live CD56-CD19-CD16-CD3+CD4+ CFSE-low cells. The enrolled adults were healthy and tested seronegative for ZIKV, JEV, YFV, DENV and WNV on microneutralization screening. The samples were taken from a phase 1, double-blinded, randomized, placebo-controlled trial testing an alum-adjuvanted Zika purified-inactivated virus (ZPIV) vaccine. Peripheral blood mononuclear cells were isolated by standard procedure and were kept frozen in liquid nitrogen until use. The CDR3 goes from the cysteine to the phenylalanine over 16 residues. Only CDR3 DNA is held: 48 bases, read in frame from base 1. V is cut by 6 bases and J by 1 base, and the space between the germline ends is 18 bases. CDR1 and CDR2 are read off the germline V gene as KGHSH and LQKENI.

Library prep was done by 5' RACE. Before sequencing, the TCRbeta libraries were pooled in proportion to the number of cells sorted for each library. Total RNA was extracted from the sorted cells with RNAzol RT, and cDNA was synthesized using an oligo(dT) primer and a template-switching oligo. Using Kapa HiFi, PCR amplified the TCRbeta V-CDR3-J region between a SMARTer oligo primer and a TCRbeta constant-region primer. Illumina adaptors and sample-specific index barcodes were added in a second PCR, with HighPrep bead cleanup and a Bioanalyzer check confirming a band of roughly 650 bp. Sequencing of the libraries was done on an Illumina MiSeq using 2x151 bp paired-end reads. Per the authors' processing: Reads were demultiplexed with an in-house Java program, and TCRbeta annotations were assigned and clonotypes were counted with MiXCR. Repertoire overlap was assessed with Morisita-Horn indices from the R package vegan, and UPGMA clustering and Circos plots of recurring clonotypes were generated. Shannon diversity and richness were normalized to the highest possible value given the input cell numbers, yielding values from 0 to 1. CDR3beta sequences were aligned with MUSCLE, distances were computed with SeqinR, and multidimensional scaling was plotted in R. The raw public data were reprocessed by TCRdb itself: fastp quality trimming at Q25, MiXCR clonotype calling, in-frame beta chains only. One record per CDR3 amino acid sequence lists the most common genes and DNA. V and J calls and clone size were set by TCRdb, not the authors. This sample lists 320 or so distinct CDR3 sequences; under 4% were detected once. Less than 35% of the sample goes to the ten largest clones.

This clonotype was observed at least ten times. No base quality values were provided; no much bigger clone lies one nucleotide off. The source was antigen-activated CD4+ T cells from blood, cultured, collected during a Zika inactivated vaccine study. The receptor was isolated from an adult woman who received an inactivated Zika virus vaccine. The sequence joins TRBV18 to TRBJ1-2, and TRBD1 may be the D gene, going by 6 matching bases. In nucleotide form, the sequence is TGTGCCAGCTCTCCAGCCCGACAGGACGTTAACTATGGCTACACCTTC. This sequence encodes CASSPARQDVNYGYTF.